This T cell receptor beta chain was documented in a study of T cell repertoires in cytomegalovirus infection. Study details: Signatures in public TCR beta sequences pointed to both CMV infection and matching HLA type. Study-level results: In two of eight donors, the top clonotype was HLA-C-restricted CMV-specific. Carriage of CMV together with the relevant HLA was identifiable through cumulative public TCR beta family frequency.

This clonotype was detected ten times or more. The antigen is unknown. Its ends do not fully match the called genes, so a read error is possible. Germline-derived CDR1 and CDR2 are SGHTA and FQGNSA. This CDR3 is 16 amino acids long. MiXCR, run by TCRdb on the reads, gives a single entry per CDR3 protein. This table holds approximately 76,000 distinct CDR3 sequences, 24% found once. The chain employs TRBV7-2 and TRBJ2-1, with TRBD2 matching 7 bases. Here the sequenced sample was CD8+ T cells from cultured PBMCs, taken from culture after CMV antigen stimulation. The receptor comes from a human donor in good health (CMV status not recorded). Some clones in this sample may be carry-over from other donors' samples. CDR3 coding DNA: TGTGCCAGCAGCCCCGACCGGCGGGAGCGCTACCATGAGCAGTTCTTC. Its protein is CASSPDRRERYHEQFF. Based on the CDR3 plus reference TRBV7-2 and TRBJ2-1, the full variable domain is GAGVSQSPSNKVTEKGKDVELRCDPISGHTALYWYRQSLGQGLEFLIYFQGNSAPDKSGLPSDRFSAERTGGSVSTLTIQRTQQEDSAVYLCASSPDRRERYHEQFFGPGTRLTVL.